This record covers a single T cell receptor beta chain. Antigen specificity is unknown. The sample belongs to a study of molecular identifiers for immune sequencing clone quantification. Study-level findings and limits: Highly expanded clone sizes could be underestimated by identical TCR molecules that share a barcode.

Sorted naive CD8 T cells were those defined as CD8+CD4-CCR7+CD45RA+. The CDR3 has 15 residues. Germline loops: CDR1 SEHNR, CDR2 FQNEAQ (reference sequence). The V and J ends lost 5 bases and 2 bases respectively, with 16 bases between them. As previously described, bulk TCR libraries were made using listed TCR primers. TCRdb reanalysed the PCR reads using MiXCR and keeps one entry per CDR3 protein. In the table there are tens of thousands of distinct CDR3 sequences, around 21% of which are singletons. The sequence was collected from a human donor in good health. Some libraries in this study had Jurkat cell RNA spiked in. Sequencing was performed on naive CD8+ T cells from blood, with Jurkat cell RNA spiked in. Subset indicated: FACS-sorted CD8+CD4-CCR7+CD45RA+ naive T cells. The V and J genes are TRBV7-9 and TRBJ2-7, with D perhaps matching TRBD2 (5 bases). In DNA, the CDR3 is TGTGCCAGCAGCGGCACTGGCGGGCTCACCTACGAGCAGTACTTC. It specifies CASSGTGGLTYEQYF.